This T cell receptor beta chain originates from a study of cytomegalovirus exposure and HLA in healthy donors. The V end was cut by 0 bases, the J end by 0 bases, with 10 bases between. The CDR3 totals 16 residues. Germline CDR1 SGDLS, CDR2 YYNGEE. Vbeta (60) and Jbeta (13) primers were used in the PCR. TCRdb keeps only in-frame clones here, not all; method: immunoSEQ multiplex PCR. The table records roughly 120,000 clones, around 77% of them present only once. Study-wide findings and caveats: In most subjects, TCR beta sequences reportedly gave accurate predictions of HLA-A and HLA-B alleles. The authors excluded some V segments, including TRBV6-2 and TRBV6-3, as indistinguishable.

Worth noting for this clone: No antigen is known for it.

The study sampled nominally healthy donors, though unrecorded immune exposures were likely. Sequenced sample: PBMCs. This receptor was obtained from a woman aged 25 to 39 in good health and CMV-seropositive. The V and J genes are TRBV9 and TRBJ1-3; D remains unclear. CDR3 DNA: TGTGCCAGCAGCGTAGGGGCAGCCGTCTCTGGAAACACCATATATTTT. It codes for CASSVGAAVSGNTIYF.